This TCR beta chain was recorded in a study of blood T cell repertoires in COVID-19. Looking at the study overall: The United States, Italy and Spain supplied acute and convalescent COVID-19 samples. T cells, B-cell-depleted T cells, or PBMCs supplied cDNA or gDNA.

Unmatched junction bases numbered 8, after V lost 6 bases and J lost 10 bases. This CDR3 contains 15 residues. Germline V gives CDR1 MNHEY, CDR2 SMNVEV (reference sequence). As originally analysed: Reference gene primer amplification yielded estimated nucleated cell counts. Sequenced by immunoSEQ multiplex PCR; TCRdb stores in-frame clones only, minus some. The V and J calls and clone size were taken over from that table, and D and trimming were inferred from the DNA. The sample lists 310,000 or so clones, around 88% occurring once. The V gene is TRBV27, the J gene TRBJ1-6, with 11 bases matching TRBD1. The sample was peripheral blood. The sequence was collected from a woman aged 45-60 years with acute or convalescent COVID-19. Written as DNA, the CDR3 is TGTGCCAGCAGCCTACCGGGACAGGGGGTATCACCCCTCCACTTT. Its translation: CASSLPGQGVSPLHF.